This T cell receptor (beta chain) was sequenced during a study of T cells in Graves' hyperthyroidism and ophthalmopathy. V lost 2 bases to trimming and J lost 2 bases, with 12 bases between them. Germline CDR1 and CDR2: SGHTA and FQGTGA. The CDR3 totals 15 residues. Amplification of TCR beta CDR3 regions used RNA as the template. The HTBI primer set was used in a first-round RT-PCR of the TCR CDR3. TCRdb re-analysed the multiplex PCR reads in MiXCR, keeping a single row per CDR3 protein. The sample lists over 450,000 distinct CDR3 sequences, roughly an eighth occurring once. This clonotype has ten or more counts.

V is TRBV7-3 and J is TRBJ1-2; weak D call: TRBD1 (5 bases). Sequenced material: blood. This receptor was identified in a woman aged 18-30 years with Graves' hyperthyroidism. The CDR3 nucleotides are TGTGCCAGCAGCTTAGAGGCAGGGCGGAACTATGGCTACACCTTC. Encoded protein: CASSLEAGRNYGYTF.